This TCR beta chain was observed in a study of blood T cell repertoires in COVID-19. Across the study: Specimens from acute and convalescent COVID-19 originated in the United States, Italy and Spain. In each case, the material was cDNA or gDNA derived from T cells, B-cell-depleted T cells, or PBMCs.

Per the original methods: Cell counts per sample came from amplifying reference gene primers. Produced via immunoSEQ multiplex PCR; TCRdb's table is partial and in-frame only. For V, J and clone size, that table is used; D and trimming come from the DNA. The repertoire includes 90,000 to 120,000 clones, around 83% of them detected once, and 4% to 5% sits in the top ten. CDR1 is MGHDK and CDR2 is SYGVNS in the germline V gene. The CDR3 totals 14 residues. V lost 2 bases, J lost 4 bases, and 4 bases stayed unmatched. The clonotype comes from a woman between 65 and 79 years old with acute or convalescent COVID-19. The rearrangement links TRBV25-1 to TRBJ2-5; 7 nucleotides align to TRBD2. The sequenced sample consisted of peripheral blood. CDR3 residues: CASSEVIAGETQYF. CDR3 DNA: TGTGCCAGCAGTGAAGTTATAGCGGGAGAGACCCAGTACTTC.